At least ten counts were recorded for the clone carrying this T cell receptor (beta chain). Its antigen is not known. This record comes from a study of metastatic and nonmetastatic thyroid tumors. Study as a whole: Across blood and tumor or nodule tissue, repertoires from malignant and benign thyroid patients were compared with one another. General study results and limits: Benign nodules reportedly had significantly lower TCR beta diversity than malignant thyroid tumors in blood and tumor.

V gave up 10 bases and J gave up 4 bases; unmatched junction bases: 9. Germline values: CDR1 MNHNS, CDR2 SASEGT. CDR3 length: 14 residues. Ahead of thyroid surgery, no patient had received treatment of any kind. As originally analysed: The distant-metastasis classifier for papillary thyroid cancer was built from CDR3 differences across clinicopathological groups. TCRdb re-clonotyped the PCR reads through MiXCR. TCRdb, rather than the study authors, made the V and J calls. The table includes approximately 84,000 clones, about 15% detected once. The sequencing sample was made of blood. The receptor was derived from a female donor with papillary thyroid cancer or a benign thyroid nodule (not recorded which). Some clones in this sample may be carry-over from other donors' samples. The V and J genes are TRBV6-1 and TRBJ2-2, with TRBD1 matching 7 bases. This chain's CDR3 is CATKGGRGTGELFF. CDR3 coding DNA: TGTGCCACGAAAGGGGGCAGGGGCACCGGGGAGCTGTTTTTT.